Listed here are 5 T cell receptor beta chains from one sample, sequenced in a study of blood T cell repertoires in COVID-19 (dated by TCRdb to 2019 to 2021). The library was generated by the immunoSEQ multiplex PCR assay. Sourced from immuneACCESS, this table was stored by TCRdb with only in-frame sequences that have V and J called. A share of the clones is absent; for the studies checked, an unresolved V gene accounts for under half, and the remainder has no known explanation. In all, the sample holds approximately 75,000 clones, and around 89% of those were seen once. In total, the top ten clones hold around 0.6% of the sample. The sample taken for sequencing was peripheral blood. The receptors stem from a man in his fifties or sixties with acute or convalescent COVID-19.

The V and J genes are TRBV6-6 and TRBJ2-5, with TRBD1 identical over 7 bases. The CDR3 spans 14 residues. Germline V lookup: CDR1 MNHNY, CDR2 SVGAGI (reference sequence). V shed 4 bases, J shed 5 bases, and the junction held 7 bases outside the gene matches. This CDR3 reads CASSFETGKETQYF. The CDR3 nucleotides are TGTGCCAGCAGTTTCGAGACAGGGAAGGAGACCCAGTACTTC.

The chain's CDR3 is CASKGDRDWDEQFF. The DNA of the CDR3 is TGTGCCAGCAAGGGGGACAGGGATTGGGATGAGCAGTTCTTC. The rearrangement uses TRBV6-4 and TRBJ2-1, with TRBD1 identical over 9 bases. J was trimmed by 8 bases and V by 7 bases; bases with no gene match: 9. This CDR3 has 14 amino acids. CDR1 is MRHNA and CDR2 is SNTAGT in the germline V gene.

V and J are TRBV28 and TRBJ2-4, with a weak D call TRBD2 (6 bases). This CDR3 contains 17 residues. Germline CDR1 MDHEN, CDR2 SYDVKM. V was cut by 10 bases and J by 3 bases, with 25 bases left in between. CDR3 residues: CATPHPRHPRGKNIQYF. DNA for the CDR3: TGTGCCACCCCACACCCCCGGCACCCGCGGGGCAAAAACATTCAGTACTTC. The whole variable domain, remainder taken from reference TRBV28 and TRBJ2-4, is DVKVTQSSRYLVKRTGEKVFLECVQDMDHENMFWYRQDPGLGLRLIYFSYDVKMKEKGDIPEGYSVSREKKERFSLILESASTNQTSMYLCATPHPRHPRGKNIQYFGAGTRLSVL.

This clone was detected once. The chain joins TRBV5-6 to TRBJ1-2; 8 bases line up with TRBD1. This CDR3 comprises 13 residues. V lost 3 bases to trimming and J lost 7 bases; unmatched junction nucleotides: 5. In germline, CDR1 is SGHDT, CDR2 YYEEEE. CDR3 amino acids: CASSYGQGGGYTF. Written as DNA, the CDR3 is TGTGCCAGCAGCTACGGACAGGGAGGTGGCTACACCTTC.

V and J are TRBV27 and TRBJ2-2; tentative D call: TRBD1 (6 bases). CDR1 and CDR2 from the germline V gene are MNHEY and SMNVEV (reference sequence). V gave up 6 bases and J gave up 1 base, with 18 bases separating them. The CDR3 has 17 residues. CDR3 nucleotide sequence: TGTGCCAGCAGGCGCCACGGGACACCTGTGAACACCGGGGAGCTGTTTTTT. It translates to CASRRHGTPVNTGELFF.